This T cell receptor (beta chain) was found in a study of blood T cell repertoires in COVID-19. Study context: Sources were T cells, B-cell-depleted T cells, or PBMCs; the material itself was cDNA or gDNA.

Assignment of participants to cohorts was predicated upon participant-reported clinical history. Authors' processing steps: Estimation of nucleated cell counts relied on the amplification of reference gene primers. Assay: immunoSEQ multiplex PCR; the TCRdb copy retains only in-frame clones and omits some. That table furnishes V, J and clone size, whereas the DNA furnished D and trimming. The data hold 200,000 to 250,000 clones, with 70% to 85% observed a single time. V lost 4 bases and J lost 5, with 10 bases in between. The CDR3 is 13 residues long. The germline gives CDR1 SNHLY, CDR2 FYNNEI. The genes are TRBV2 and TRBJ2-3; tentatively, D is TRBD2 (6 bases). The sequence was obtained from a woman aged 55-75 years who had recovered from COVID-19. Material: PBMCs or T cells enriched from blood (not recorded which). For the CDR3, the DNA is TGTGCCAGCAGTGCCGCGGGGCAAGATACGCAGTATTTT. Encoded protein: CASSAAGQDTQYF. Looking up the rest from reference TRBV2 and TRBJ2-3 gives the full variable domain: EPEVTQTPSHQVTQMGQEVILRCVPISNHLYFYWYRQILGQKVEFLVSFYNNEISEKSEIFDDQFSVERPDGSNFTLKIRSTKLEDSAMYFCASSAAGQDTQYFGPGTRLTVL.